This TCR beta chain originates from a study of blood T cell repertoires in COVID-19. The overall study: The cDNA or gDNA used as material had been derived from T cells, B-cell-depleted T cells, or PBMCs.

Clones were read by immunoSEQ multiplex PCR, and TCRdb kept only the in-frame ones, dropping some. The sample carries 100,000 or so clones, about 96% recorded once. From germline, CDR1 is LGHNA and CDR2 YNFKEQ. V was shortened by 0 bases and J by 9 bases, with 16 bases between the two germline ends. The CDR3 is made up of 15 amino acids. Sequencing was carried out using peripheral blood. The sequence derives from a human donor with active COVID-19. The donor label of this sample is uncertain. The chain recombines TRBV4-2 with TRBJ2-3; perhaps TRBD1 as D (6 bases). Written as DNA, the CDR3 is TGTGCCAGCAGCCAAGATAAACTGGGGACATGGACGCAGTATTTT. Translation: CASSQDKLGTWTQYF.